Listed below are T cell receptor beta chains from one sample, sequenced in a study of blood T cell repertoires in COVID-19. Sequenced by immunoSEQ multiplex PCR; TCRdb stores in-frame clones only, minus some. The sample carries 130,000 to 150,000 clones, approximately 80% recorded once. The sequencing sample was made of peripheral blood. The receptor set was obtained from a man between 60 and 75 years old with active or convalescent COVID-19. CDR3s include the opening cysteine and the closing phenylalanine or tryptophan. A D gene is named only where the DNA matches it firmly. Clone size is shown for a subset of rows, as once, few, many or a class of expanded clone.

TRBV19,-,-,TRBJ2-2,CASNPANTGELFF,TGTGCCAGTAATCCAGCGAACACCGGGGAGCTGTTTTTT
TRBV11-2,-,TRBD2,TRBJ2-1,CASSSYGLASNEQFF,TGTGCCAGCAGCTCCTATGGACTAGCGAGCAATGAGCAGTTCTTC
TRBV27,-,TRBD1,TRBJ2-7,CASSLRGHYEQYF,TGTGCCAGCAGTTTAAGGGGGCACTACGAGCAGTACTTC
TRBV11-3,-,TRBD1,TRBJ2-3,CASSFSTGSETDTQYF,TGTGCCAGCAGCTTCTCGACAGGGTCAGAGACAGATACGCAGTATTTT
TRBV6-2/TRBV6-3,-,TRBD1,TRBJ2-5,CASSYSGQAITQETQYF,TGTGCCAGCAGTTACTCCGGACAGGCCATAACTCAAGAGACCCAGTACTTC
TRBV2,-,-,TRBJ2-2,CASSVRTSTGELFF,TGTGCCAGCAGTGTACGGACAAGCACCGGGGAGCTGTTTTTT
TRBV10-3,-,-,TRBJ1-1,CAISNQRGNTEAFF,TGTGCCATCAGTAACCAGAGAGGGAACACTGAAGCTTTCTTT
TRBV2,-,TRBD2,TRBJ2-7,CASRGTSGGYEQYF,TGTGCCAGCAGGGGGACTAGCGGAGGCTACGAGCAGTACTTC
TRBV11-2,-,TRBD2,TRBJ2-7,CASSLNPSGDYEQYF,TGTGCCAGCAGCTTAAACCCCAGCGGGGACTACGAGCAGTACTTC
TRBV6-5,-,-,TRBJ2-3,CASSIQSTSTDTQYF,TGTGCCAGCAGTATACAGTCCACTAGCACAGATACGCAGTATTTT
TRBV11-3,-,TRBD2,TRBJ2-1,CASSSGLVGNEQFF,TGTGCCAGCAGCTCCGGACTAGTGGGCAATGAGCAGTTCTTC
TRBV28,-,TRBD1,TRBJ1-2,CASSAPRDSSNYGYTF,TGTGCCAGCAGTGCGCCCCGGGACAGTTCTAACTATGGCTACACCTTC
TRBV4-2,-,-,TRBJ2-2,CASSQGGGATGELFF,TGTGCCAGCAGCCAAGGTGGCGGGGCAACCGGGGAGCTGTTTTTT
TRBV30,-,-,TRBJ1-2,CACPNPRGGEYGYTF,TGTGCCTGCCCAAATCCCAGGGGAGGGGAGTATGGCTACACCTTC
TRBV6-2/TRBV6-3,-,TRBD1,TRBJ2-7,CASSYSAGTGPYEQYF,TGTGCCAGCAGTTACTCAGCCGGGACAGGGCCCTACGAGCAGTACTTC
TRBV5-1,-,TRBD1,TRBJ2-2,CASSFSTGVGTGELFF,TGCGCCAGCAGCTTTTCAACAGGGGTTGGCACCGGGGAGCTGTTTTTT
TRBV12-3/TRBV12-4,-,-,TRBJ2-1,CASKRSSYNEQFF,TGTGCCAGCAAACGGAGCTCCTACAATGAGCAGTTCTTC
TRBV24-1,-,TRBD2,TRBJ2-1,CATSVGTSGTYNEQFF,TGTGCCACCAGTGTGGGGACTAGCGGGACATACAATGAGCAGTTCTTC
TRBV5-1,-,-,TRBJ2-1,CASSKGLNNEQFF,TGCGCCAGCAGCAAGGGACTGAACAATGAGCAGTTCTTC
TRBV27,many,-,TRBJ1-5,CASSLGKGNQPQHF,TGTGCCAGCAGTCTAGGAAAGGGGAATCAGCCCCAGCATTTT
TRBV21-1,-,-,TRBJ2-6,CASSRERQGFSGANVLTF,TGTGCCAGCAGCCGTGAGAGACAGGGGTTCTCTGGGGCCAACGTCCTGACTTTC
TRBV7-6,-,-,TRBJ1-2,CASGGEGPSNYGYTF,TGTGCCAGCGGGGGGGAGGGGCCCTCTAACTATGGCTACACCTTC
TRBV5-1,once,TRBD2,TRBJ2-4,CASSLERGSRNIQYF,TGCGCCAGCAGCCTAGAGCGGGGTAGTCGAAACATTCAGTACTTC
TRBV4-3,-,TRBD2,TRBJ2-3,CASSQGLGIDTQYF,TGCGCCAGCAGCCAGGGACTAGGGATTGATACGCAGTATTTT
TRBV6-5,few,-,TRBJ1-1,CASSREGNTEAFF,TGTGCCAGCAGCCGGGAAGGGAACACTGAAGCTTTCTTT
TRBV15,-,TRBD1,TRBJ1-5,CATSRSDRGQQPQHF,TGTGCCACCAGCAGATCGGACAGGGGGCAACAGCCCCAGCATTTT
TRBV7-8,once,-,TRBJ2-3,CASSPNRDSPSTDTQYF,TGTGCCAGCAGCCCCAACCGGGACTCCCCTAGCACAGATACGCAGTATTTT
TRBV15,few,-,TRBJ2-1,CATSRDGQLGDEQFF,TGTGCCACCAGCAGAGACGGACAGCTCGGCGATGAGCAGTTCTTC
TRBV19,-,-,TRBJ2-1,CASSISPGGGSYNEQFF,TGTGCCAGTAGCATTTCCCCAGGGGGCGGGAGCTACAATGAGCAGTTCTTC
TRBV19,few,-,TRBJ1-2,CASSINRDQGYTF,TGTGCCAGTAGTATAAACAGGGACCAGGGCTACACCTTC
TRBV7-2,-,TRBD1,TRBJ1-5,CASSWDRGTPQHF,TGTGCCAGCAGCTGGGACAGGGGTACGCCCCAGCATTTT
TRBV6-5,-,TRBD2,TRBJ2-7,CASSYVRGRAYEQYF,TGTGCCAGCAGTTACGTCCGAGGGAGGGCCTACGAGCAGTACTTC
TRBV24-1,-,TRBD1,TRBJ1-1,CATSDGQAMDTEAFF,TGTGCCACCAGTGATGGACAGGCCATGGACACTGAAGCTTTCTTT
TRBV9,-,-,TRBJ2-1,CASSVAELAREQFF,TGTGCCAGCAGCGTAGCAGAACTAGCTCGTGAGCAGTTCTTC
TRBV4-3,-,-,TRBJ1-4,CASSQAQASHNEKLFF,TGCGCCAGCAGCCAAGCACAGGCGTCACATAATGAAAAACTGTTTTTT
TRBV11-3,-,TRBD2,TRBJ2-1,CASSLGLAGGNEQFF,TGTGCCAGCAGCTTAGGACTAGCGGGAGGGAATGAGCAGTTCTTC
TRBV6-5,-,TRBD1,TRBJ1-5,CASSYSRRGDQPQHF,TGTGCCAGCAGTTACTCCCGCAGGGGGGATCAGCCCCAGCATTTT
TRBV5-6,-,TRBD1,TRBJ1-3,CASSTGTGNRNTIYF,TGTGCCAGCAGCACTGGGACAGGGAACCGAAACACCATATATTTT
TRBV3-1/TRBV3-2,few,TRBD1,TRBJ2-2,CASSLGTGGNTGELFF,TGTGCCAGCAGCCTCGGGACAGGGGGCAACACCGGGGAGCTGTTTTTT
TRBV9,-,TRBD1,TRBJ1-4,CASSLNPGGLNEKLFF,TGTGCCAGCAGCTTGAACCCAGGGGGCCTTAATGAAAAACTGTTTTTT
TRBV28,-,TRBD1,TRBJ1-2,CASSLFGQGSGGYTF,TGTGCCAGCAGTTTGTTCGGACAGGGGAGTGGAGGCTACACCTTC
TRBV15,-,-,TRBJ2-7,CATSREWGSGYEQYF,TGTGCCACCAGCAGAGAATGGGGGAGCGGGTACGAGCAGTACTTC
TRBV2,-,-,TRBJ1-4,CASGGVEGEKLFF,TGTGCCAGCGGGGGGGTAGAGGGTGAAAAACTGTTTTTT
TRBV2,-,-,TRBJ1-2,CASIIGRNNYGYTF,TGTGCCAGCATTATAGGGAGGAATAACTATGGCTACACCTTC
TRBV28,-,-,TRBJ2-7,CASNDGLQYF,TGTGCCAGCAATGACGGACTGCAGTACTTC